Below are 27 T cell receptor beta chains sequenced from a single sample in a study of CXCR3-negative and CXCR3-positive naive CD8 T cells. Whole-study findings and limits: The study found more hydrophobic TRB CDR3s in CXCR3-positive naive cells than in CXCR3-negative naive cells.

5' RACE with UMI labels generated the TRB cDNA libraries. TCRdb re-called the 5' RACE reads, yielding one record per CDR3 amino acid sequence without DNA. The repertoire table contains roughly 110,000 distinct CDR3 sequences. Their antigen targets remain unknown. Input material: naive CXCR3+ CD8+ T cells from blood. The subset was: CD45RO-CCR7+CD27+CD95- naive CD8+ T cells expressing CXCR3 (TNR3+). These receptors all stem from a human donor in good health. Some clones in this sample may be carry-over from other donors' samples.

J is TRBJ2-2 and V is TRBV18; lacking DNA, the TRBD1 call made by TCRdb goes unchecked. Germline V lookup: CDR1 KGHSH, CDR2 LQKENI. This CDR3 has 15 amino acids. This CDR3 is CASTTEGQYTGELFF.

V and J are TRBV7-9 and TRBJ2-7. Germline V gives CDR1 SEHNR, CDR2 FQNEAQ (reference sequence). CDR3 size: 12 residues. This CDR3 is CASSPPWDEQYF. Full variable domain (outside the CDR3, taken from reference TRBV7-9 and TRBJ2-7): DTGVSQNPRHKITKRGQNVTFRCDPISEHNRLYWYRQTLGQGPEFLTYFQNEAQLEKSRLLSDRFSAERPKGSFSTLEIQRTEQGDSAMYLCASSPPWDEQYFGPGTRLTVT.

The J gene is TRBJ2-5, the V gene TRBV18; no DNA is available, so the TRBD1 call from TCRdb remains unchecked. This CDR3 contains 15 residues. Germline V gene sequence: CDR1 KGHSH, CDR2 LQKENI. The CDR3 loop is CASSPPGALQETQYF.

V gene TRBV7-6 combines with J gene TRBJ1-1. The CDR3 is 12 amino acids. CDR1 SGHVS and CDR2 FNYEAQ come from the germline V gene. This chain's CDR3 is CASSLGGNEAFF.

The CDR3 spells CSVVEMNTEAFF. This chain links TRBV29-1 with TRBJ1-1. The germline CDR1 and CDR2 sequences are SQVTM and ANQGSEA. The CDR3 totals 12 residues.

The V and J genes are TRBV7-6 and TRBJ2-2; lacking DNA, the TRBD1 call made by TCRdb goes unchecked. Per the germline V gene, CDR1 is SGHVS and CDR2 is FNYEAQ. The CDR3 extends over 16 amino acids. The CDR3 sequence is CASSTSAGDNTGELFF. Full variable domain (outside the CDR3, taken from reference TRBV7-6 and TRBJ2-2): GAGVSQSPRYKVTKRGQDVALRCDPISGHVSLYWYRQALGQGPEFLTYFNYEAQQDKSGLPNDRFSAERPEGSISTLTIQRTEQRDSAMYRCASSTSAGDNTGELFFGEGSRLTVL.

The V call is TRBV6-5, the J call TRBJ1-3. Germline CDR1 is MNHEY and CDR2 is SVGAGI. The CDR3 loop spans 15 amino acids. CDR3 sequence reads: CASSYSSGSGNTIYF.

The genes are TRBV6-1 and TRBJ2-3. CDR1 is MNHNS and CDR2 is SASEGT in the germline V gene. The CDR3 length is 14 residues. The CDR3 sequence is CASSEVWGTDTQYF.

This chain uses TRBV6-2 or TRBV6-3 with TRBJ2-1; the D call of TRBD1 rests on TCRdb alone, since no DNA is present to check it. The CDR3 runs to 12 residues. In germline, CDR1 is MNHEY, CDR2 SVGEGT. CDR3 sequence: CASSPAGTEQFF.

This chain links TRBV7-6 with TRBJ2-3; there is no DNA to check the TCRdb D call of TRBD2. Germline V CDR1 and CDR2: SGHVS, FNYEAQ. The CDR3 runs to 16 residues. CDR3 region: CASSLGPSGATDTPYF.

The chain employs TRBV18 and TRBJ2-1; the TCRdb D gene call, TRBD1, has no DNA to confirm it. This CDR3 comprises 13 residues. CDR1 KGHSH and CDR2 LQKENI come from the germline V gene. This CDR3 reads CASSQTGGNEQFF.

The J gene is TRBJ2-1, the V gene TRBV7-3; TCRdb's D gene call, TRBD2, goes unchecked for lack of DNA. The CDR3 is 14 amino acids. Per the germline V gene, CDR1 is SGHTA and CDR2 is FQGTGA. The chain's CDR3 is CASSSGTSYNEQFF.

V gene TRBV7-6 combines with J gene TRBJ2-1; TCRdb designates TRBD2, a call that cannot be tested without DNA. CDR3 length: 16 residues. CDR1 and CDR2 from the germline V gene are SGHVS and FNYEAQ. CDR3 sequence reads: CASSWEPGLAFNEQFF.

The rearrangement links TRBV29-1 to TRBJ1-1; lacking DNA, the TRBD1 call made by TCRdb goes unchecked. Germline lookup yields CDR1 SQVTM and CDR2 ANQGSEA. This CDR3 is 14 amino acids long. CDR3 protein: CSVDGGWINTEALF.

This chain uses TRBV29-1 with TRBJ2-1. CDR3 length: 11 amino acids. Germline V gene data show CDR1 as SQVTM and CDR2 as ANQGSEA. The CDR3 spells CSVEEVNEQFF.

The V gene is TRBV7-9, the J gene TRBJ1-1; TCRdb's D call, TRBD1, is unchecked because there is no DNA. The CDR3 is 14 residues long. CDR1 SEHNR and CDR2 FQNEAQ come from the germline V gene (reference sequence). CDR3 loop: CASSLVPGDTEAFF.

V and J are TRBV20-1 and TRBJ1-1; the TCRdb call, TRBD1, lacks DNA for checking. The germline V gene encodes CDR1 DFQATT and CDR2 SNEGSKA (reference sequence). The CDR3 spans 14 residues. The CDR3 loop reads CSARDQGRETEAFF.

V gene TRBV19 combines with J gene TRBJ1-5. CDR3 length: 16 residues. Germline V gives CDR1 LNHDA, CDR2 SQIVND (reference sequence). CDR3 residues: CASSRKALATNQPQHF.

This chain uses TRBV6-5 with TRBJ1-1. The CDR3 covers 13 residues. CDR1 is MNHEY and CDR2 is SVGAGI in the germline V gene. Here the CDR3 reads CASSGREGTEAFF.

The V gene is TRBV6-5, the J gene TRBJ1-6; absent DNA, TCRdb's TRBD1 call cannot be checked. The V gene's germline CDR1 is MNHEY and CDR2 SVGAGI. This CDR3 has 12 amino acids. Here the CDR3 reads CASRPGNSPLHF.

The chain employs TRBV5-6 and TRBJ2-7; the D gene TCRdb calls, TRBD1, cannot be checked with no DNA. Looked up from germline, CDR1 is SGHDT and CDR2 is YYEEEE. The CDR3 is 13 residues long. CDR3 loop: CASSFGTVYEQYF.

The chain joins TRBV25-1 to TRBJ1-1; TCRdb calls TRBD1, which cannot be checked without DNA. The germline V gene has CDR1 MGHDK and CDR2 SYGVNS. The CDR3 covers 13 residues. The CDR3 loop is CASSGHLNTEAFF.

This sequence joins TRBV5-1 and TRBJ2-4. This CDR3 spans 13 amino acids. Per germline, CDR1 SGHRS and CDR2 YFSETQ. CDR3 sequence reads: CASSMAPSDIQYF.

V and J are TRBV27 and TRBJ2-4; TCRdb's assignment of TRBD2 cannot be checked, as there is no DNA. The CDR3 covers 15 residues. Germline values: CDR1 MNHEY, CDR2 SMNVEV (reference sequence). CDR3 sequence reads: CASSFLQDVGNIQYF.

The chain carries TRBV29-1 and TRBJ1-5; there is no DNA to check the TCRdb D call of TRBD1. CDR1 SQVTM and CDR2 ANQGSEA come from the germline V gene. This CDR3 comprises 15 residues. The CDR3 loop is CSVAGDRDSNQPQHF.

This rearrangement joins TRBV7-9 to TRBJ2-1; TCRdb's D call, TRBD1, is unchecked because there is no DNA. Germline-derived CDR1 and CDR2 are SEHNR and FQNEAQ (reference sequence). The CDR3 totals 14 residues. CDR3: CASSPDAEWGEQFF. The full variable domain, its missing parts supplied by reference TRBV7-9 and TRBJ2-1, is DTGVSQNPRHKITKRGQNVTFRCDPISEHNRLYWYRQTLGQGPEFLTYFQNEAQLEKSRLLSDRFSAERPKGSFSTLEIQRTEQGDSAMYLCASSPDAEWGEQFFGPGTRLTVL.

The genes are TRBV28 and TRBJ1-4. This CDR3 is 15 amino acids long. CDR1 is MDHEN and CDR2 is SYDVKM in the germline V gene. The CDR3 loop is CASSPYIPRNEKLFF.